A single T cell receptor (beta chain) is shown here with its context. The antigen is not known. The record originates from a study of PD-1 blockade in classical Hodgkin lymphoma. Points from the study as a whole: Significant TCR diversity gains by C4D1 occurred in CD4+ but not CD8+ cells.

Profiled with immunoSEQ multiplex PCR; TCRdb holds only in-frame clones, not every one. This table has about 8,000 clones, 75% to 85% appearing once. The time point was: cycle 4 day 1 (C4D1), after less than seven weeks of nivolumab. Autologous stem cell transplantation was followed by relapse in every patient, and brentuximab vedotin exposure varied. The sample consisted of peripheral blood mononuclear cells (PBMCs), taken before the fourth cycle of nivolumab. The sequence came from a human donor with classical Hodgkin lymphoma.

CDR3 nucleotide sequence: TGTGCCAGTGGGGGTGACGGGGATGGTATAAACATTCAGTACTTC. Protein product: CASGGDGDGINIQYF. The chain is built from TRBV19 and TRBJ2-4; the D gene could be TRBD1 or TRBD2 (5 bases each). CDR1 is LNHDA and CDR2 is SQIVND in the germline V gene (reference sequence). Trimming removed 8 bases at V and 6 bases at J, with 20 bases between. This CDR3 has 15 amino acids.